This TCR beta chain was sequenced in a study of blood T cell repertoires in COVID-19. Study as a whole: Sites in the United States, Italy and Spain provided acute and convalescent COVID-19 samples.

Germline V gene data show CDR1 as LNHDA and CDR2 as SQIVND (reference sequence). This CDR3 region has 17 residues. With 5 bases clipped from V and 0 bases from J, the junction kept 8 bases outside the gene matches. This table comes from immunoSEQ multiplex PCR, and its TCRdb copy is limited to in-frame clones, with some not included. The table has over 50,000 clones, approximately 88% seen once. The receptor was isolated from a human donor in a cohort sampled during active COVID-19. The sequencing input was peripheral blood. This chain links TRBV19 with TRBJ2-1, with TRBD2 matching over 9 bases. CDR3 bases: TGTGCCAGTAGTCGAGGGACTAGCAGACGCTCCTACAATGAGCAGTTCTTC. This codes for CASSRGTSRRSYNEQFF.